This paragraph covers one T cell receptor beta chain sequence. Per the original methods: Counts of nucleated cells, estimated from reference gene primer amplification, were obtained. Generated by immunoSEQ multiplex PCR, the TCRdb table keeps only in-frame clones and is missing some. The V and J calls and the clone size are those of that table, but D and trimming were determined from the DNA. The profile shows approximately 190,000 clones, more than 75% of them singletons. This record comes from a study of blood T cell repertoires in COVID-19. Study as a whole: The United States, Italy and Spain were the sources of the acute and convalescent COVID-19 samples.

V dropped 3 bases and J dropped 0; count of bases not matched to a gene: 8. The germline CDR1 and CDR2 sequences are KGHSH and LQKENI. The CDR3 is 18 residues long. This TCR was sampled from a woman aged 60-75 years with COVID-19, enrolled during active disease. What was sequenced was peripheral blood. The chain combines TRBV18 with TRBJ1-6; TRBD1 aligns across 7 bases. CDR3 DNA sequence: TGTGCCAGCTCACCTTACGACAGGGCGAGCTCCTATAATTCACCCCTCCACTTT. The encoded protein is CASSPYDRASSYNSPLHF.